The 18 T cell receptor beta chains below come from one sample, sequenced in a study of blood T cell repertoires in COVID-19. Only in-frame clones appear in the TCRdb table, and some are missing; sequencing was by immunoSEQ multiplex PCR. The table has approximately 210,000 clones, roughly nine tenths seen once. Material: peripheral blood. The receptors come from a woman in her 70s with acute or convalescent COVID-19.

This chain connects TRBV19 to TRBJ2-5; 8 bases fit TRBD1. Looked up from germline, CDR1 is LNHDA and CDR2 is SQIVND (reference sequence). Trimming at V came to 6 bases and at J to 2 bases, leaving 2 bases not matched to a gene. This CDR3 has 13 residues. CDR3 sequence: CASRNRGQETQYF. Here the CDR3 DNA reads TGTGCCAGTAGGAACAGGGGGCAAGAGACCCAGTACTTC. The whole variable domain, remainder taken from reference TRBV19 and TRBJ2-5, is DGGITQSPKYLFRKEGQNVTLSCEQNLNHDAMYWYRQDPGQGLRLIYYSQIVNDFQKGDIAEGYSVSREKKESFPLTVTSAQKNPTAFYLCASRNRGQETQYFGPGTRLLVL.

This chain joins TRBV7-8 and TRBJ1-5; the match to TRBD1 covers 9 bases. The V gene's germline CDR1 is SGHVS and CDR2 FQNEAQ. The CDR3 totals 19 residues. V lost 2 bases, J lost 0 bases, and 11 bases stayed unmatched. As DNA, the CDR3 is TGTGCCAGCAGCTTATTCGGGACAGGGATGGGGTATAGCAATCAGCCCCAGCATTTT. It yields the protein CASSLFGTGMGYSNQPQHF.

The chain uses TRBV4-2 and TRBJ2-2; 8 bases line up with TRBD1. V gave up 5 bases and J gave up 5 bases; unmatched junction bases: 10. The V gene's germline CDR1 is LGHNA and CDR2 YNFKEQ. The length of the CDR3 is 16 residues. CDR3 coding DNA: TGTGCCAGCAGCGCCTCAGGGGGCGCGCGGACCGGGGAGCTGTTTTTT. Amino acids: CASSASGGARTGELFF.

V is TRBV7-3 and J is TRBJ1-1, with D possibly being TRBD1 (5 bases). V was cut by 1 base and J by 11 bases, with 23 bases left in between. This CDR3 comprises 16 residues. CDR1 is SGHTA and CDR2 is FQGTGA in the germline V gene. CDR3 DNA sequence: TGTGCCAGCAGCTTAATGCCAAGTAAGGGGCCCGAAGGGGCTTTCTTT. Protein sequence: CASSLMPSKGPEGAFF. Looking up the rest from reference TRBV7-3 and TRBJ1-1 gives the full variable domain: GAGVSQTPSNKVTEKGKYVELRCDPISGHTALYWYRQSLGQGPEFLIYFQGTGAADDSGLPNDRFFAVRPEGSVSTLKIQRTERGDSAVYLCASSLMPSKGPEGAFFGQGTRLTVV.

CDR3 coding DNA: TGTGCCAGCAGTACTCTAGCGGGGCGCACAGATACGCAGTATTTT. Translated: CASSTLAGRTDTQYF. V is TRBV6-5 and J is TRBJ2-3; the match to TRBD2 covers 9 bases. Per the germline V gene, CDR1 is MNHEY and CDR2 is SVGAGI. J was trimmed by 1 base and V by 5 bases; bases with no gene match: 4. The CDR3 is 15 residues long.

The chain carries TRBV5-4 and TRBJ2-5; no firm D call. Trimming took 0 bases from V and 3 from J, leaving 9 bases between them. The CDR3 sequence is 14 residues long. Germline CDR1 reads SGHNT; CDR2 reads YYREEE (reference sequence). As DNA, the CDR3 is TGTGCCAGCAGCTTGGGTGGAGTTAAAGAGACCCAGTACTTC. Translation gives CASSLGGVKETQYF.

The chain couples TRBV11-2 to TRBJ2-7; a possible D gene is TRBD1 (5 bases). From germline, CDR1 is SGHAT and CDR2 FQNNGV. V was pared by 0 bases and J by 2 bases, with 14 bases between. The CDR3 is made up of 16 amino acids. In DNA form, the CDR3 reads TGTGCCAGCAGCTTAGATCTTATAGCAGGGACCTACGAGCAGTACTTC. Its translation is CASSLDLIAGTYEQYF.

CDR3: CASSSAGFYNEQFF. The CDR3 nucleotides are TGTGCCAGCAGCTCCGCGGGATTTTACAATGAGCAGTTCTTC. V gene TRBV5-4 combines with J gene TRBJ2-1; D possibly corresponds to TRBD2 (6 bases). Trimming left V 3 bases short and J 4 bases short, with 11 bases between. CDR3 size: 14 residues. Germline CDR1 is SGHNT and CDR2 is YYREEE (reference sequence).

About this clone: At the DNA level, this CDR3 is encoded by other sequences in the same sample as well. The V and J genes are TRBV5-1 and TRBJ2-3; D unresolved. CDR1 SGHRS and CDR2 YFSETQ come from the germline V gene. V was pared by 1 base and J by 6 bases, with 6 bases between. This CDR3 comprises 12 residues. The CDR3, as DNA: TGCGCCAGCAGCTTGCCAGCGGATACGCAGTATTTT. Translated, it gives CASSLPADTQYF. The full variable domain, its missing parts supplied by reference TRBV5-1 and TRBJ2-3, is KAGVTQTPRYLIKTRGQQVTLSCSPISGHRSVSWYQQTPGQGLQFLFEYFSETQRNKGNFPGRFSGRQFSNSRSEMNVSTLELGDSALYLCASSLPADTQYFGPGTRLTVL.

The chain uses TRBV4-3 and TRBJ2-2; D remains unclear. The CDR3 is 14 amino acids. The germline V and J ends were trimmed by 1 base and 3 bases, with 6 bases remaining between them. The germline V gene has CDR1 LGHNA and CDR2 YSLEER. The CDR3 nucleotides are TGCGCCAGCAGCCAAGCGCAGTACACCGGGGAGCTGTTTTTT. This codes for CASSQAQYTGELFF.

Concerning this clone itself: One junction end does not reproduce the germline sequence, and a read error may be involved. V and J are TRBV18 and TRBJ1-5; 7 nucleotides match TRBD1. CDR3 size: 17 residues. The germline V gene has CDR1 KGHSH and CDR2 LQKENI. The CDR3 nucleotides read TGTGCCAGCTCCCTGAGGCCTGGGACAGTTAGCAATCAGTCCCAGCATTTT. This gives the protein CASSLRPGTVSNQSQHF.

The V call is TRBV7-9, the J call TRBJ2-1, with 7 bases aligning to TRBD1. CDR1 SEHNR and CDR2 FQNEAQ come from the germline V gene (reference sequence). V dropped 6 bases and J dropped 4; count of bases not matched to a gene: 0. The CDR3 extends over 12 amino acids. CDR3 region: CASRDRYNEQFF. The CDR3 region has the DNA TGTGCCAGCAGGGACAGGTACAATGAGCAGTTCTTC.

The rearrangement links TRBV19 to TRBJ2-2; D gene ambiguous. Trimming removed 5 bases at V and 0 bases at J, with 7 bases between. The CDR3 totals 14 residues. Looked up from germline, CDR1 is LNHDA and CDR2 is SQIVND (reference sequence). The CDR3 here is CASSATANTGELFF. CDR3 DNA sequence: TGTGCCAGTAGTGCCACAGCGAACACCGGGGAGCTGTTTTTT.

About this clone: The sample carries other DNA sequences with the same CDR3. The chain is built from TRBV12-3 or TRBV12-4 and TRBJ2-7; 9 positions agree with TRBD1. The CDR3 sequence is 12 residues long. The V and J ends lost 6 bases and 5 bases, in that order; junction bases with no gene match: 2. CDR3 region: CASSRDRDEQYF. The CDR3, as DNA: TGTGCCAGCAGCCGGGACAGGGACGAGCAGTACTTC.

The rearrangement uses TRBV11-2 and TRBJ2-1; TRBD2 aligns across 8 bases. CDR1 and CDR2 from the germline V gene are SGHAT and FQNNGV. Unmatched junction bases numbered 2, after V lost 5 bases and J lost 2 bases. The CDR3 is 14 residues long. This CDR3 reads CASSLSGAYNEQFF. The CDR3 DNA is TGTGCCAGCAGCCTTAGCGGGGCCTACAATGAGCAGTTCTTC.

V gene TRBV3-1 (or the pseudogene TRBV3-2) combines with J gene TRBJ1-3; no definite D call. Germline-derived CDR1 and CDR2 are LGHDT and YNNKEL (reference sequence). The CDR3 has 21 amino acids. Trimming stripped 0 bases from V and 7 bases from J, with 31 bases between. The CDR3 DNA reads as TGTGCCAGCAGCCAAGATCCGAGGAAAGGCCCGGGGTCGCAATGGGGTAACACCATATATTTT. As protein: CASSQDPRKGPGSQWGNTIYF.

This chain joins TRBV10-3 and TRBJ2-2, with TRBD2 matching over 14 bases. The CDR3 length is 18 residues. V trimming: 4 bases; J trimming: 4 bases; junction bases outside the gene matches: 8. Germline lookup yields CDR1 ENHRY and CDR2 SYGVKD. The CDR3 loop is CAISGGLAGATGTGELFF. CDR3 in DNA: TGTGCCATCAGTGGGGGACTAGCGGGGGCCACGGGCACCGGGGAGCTGTTTTTT.

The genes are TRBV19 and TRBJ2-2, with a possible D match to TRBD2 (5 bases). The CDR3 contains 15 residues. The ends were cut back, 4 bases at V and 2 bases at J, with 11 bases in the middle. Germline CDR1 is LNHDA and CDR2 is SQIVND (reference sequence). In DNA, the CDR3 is TGTGCCAGTAGTAAACGGGGAACTAACACCGGGGAGCTGTTTTTT. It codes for CASSKRGTNTGELFF.